The TCR beta chain under discussion was sequenced for a study of blood T cells in healthy people across ages. PCR was performed a second time for about 6 to 11 cycles using a sample-barcoded 5' primer and a J-beta primer mix. TCRdb ran MiXCR on the 5' RACE reads and lists one entry per CDR3 protein. The sample includes 790,000 or so distinct CDR3 sequences, around 50% seen only once; the top ten take roughly 20%. Trimming shortened V by 7 bases and J by 3 bases, and 21 bases separated the two germline ends. Per germline, CDR1 MNHEY and CDR2 SVGEGT. The CDR3 spans 16 residues. The rearrangement joins TRBV6-2 or TRBV6-3 to TRBJ1-2; D uncertain. The sequence came from an older man in good health. The sequencing input was blood. The CDR3 DNA is TGTGCCAGCAATAACCCCTCTCGGCCAGCCTACTATGGCTACACCTTC. Protein sequence: CASNNPSRPAYYGYTF.